The clone carrying this T cell receptor (beta chain) was detected a few times. What it binds is unknown. The sample comes from a study of naive and memory T cell subsets. An equimolar mix of two oligonucleotides served as the beta constant-region primer for TRBC1 and TRBC2. Nested alpha and beta constant-region primers with the SP2 primer drove four PCR rounds on ligated cDNA. MiXCR was run by TCRdb on the UMI-ligation and nested PCR reads, yielding one entry per CDR3 protein. This sample has about 80,000 distinct CDR3 sequences, with 13% found just once. General study points: RNA-based TCR counts may shift with T cell activation and differentiation.

Cells stained for CD3, CD4, CD8, CD45RA, CD27 and viability were sorted into four CD45RA/CD27 subsets. The sequenced sample consisted of central memory CD4+ T cells from blood. This clonotype was sampled from a human donor in good health.

CDR3 amino acids: CASTPGGVSNIQYF. The CDR3 coding sequence is TGTGCCAGCACGCCGGGAGGTGTGAGTAACATTCAGTACTTC. V gene TRBV6-1 combines with J gene TRBJ2-4, with 7 bases fitting TRBD2. J lost 7 bases, V lost 7 bases, and 10 bases had no gene match. Germline V gene lookup returns CDR1 MNHNS and CDR2 SASEGT. The CDR3 is 14 amino acids.